The next 14 T cell receptor beta chains were all read from a single sample in a study of regulatory T cells in long-lasting Graves disease (dated by TCRdb to about 2021). Interpreted using the paper, the time point label stands for: newly diagnosed GD, antithyroid drugs for less than 3 months. RNA was extracted from PBMCs in TRIzol for both TCR sequencing and RNA sequencing. Library preparation used multiplex PCR. Sequencer: Illumina HiSeq 4000. CDR3 regions were amplified by Arm-PCR with iRepertoire HTBI primers to construct TCR beta libraries. TCRdb trimmed public reads at Q25 via fastp, called clones via MiXCR and kept in-frame beta chains. Rows with a matching CDR3 protein are joined into one entry that keeps the most common DNA and genes. Recorded for this sample are approximately 400,000 distinct CDR3 sequences; just under 15% of them occurred a single time. Jointly, the top ten make up roughly a sixth of the sample.

These data were also reused for a study on T cells in Graves' hyperthyroidism and ophthalmopathy.

Here the sequenced sample was peripheral blood mononuclear cells (PBMCs), taken at new diagnosis, from a patient treated with antithyroid drugs. The receptors shown here come from a young woman with Graves disease. Donor details come from another sample of the same person, matched by shared clones.

This clonotype was picked up many times. The chain combines TRBV27 with TRBJ2-7; D is perhaps TRBD2 (5 bases). Trimming left V 6 bases short and J 3 bases short, with 12 bases between. Germline-derived CDR1 and CDR2 are MNHEY and SMNVEV (reference sequence). The CDR3 spans 13 residues. The DNA for the CDR3 is TGTGCCAGCAGCCAATCTCGGGGCTACGAGCAGTACTTC. Its translation: CASSQSRGYEQYF.

This clonotype was observed a few times. The J gene is TRBJ2-2, the V gene TRBV7-9; the D gene is possibly TRBD1 (5 bases). In germline, CDR1 is SEHNR, CDR2 FQNEAQ (reference sequence). V was trimmed by 0 bases and J by 6 bases, leaving 8 bases between them. The length of the CDR3 is 14 residues. CDR3 sequence reads: CASSLAWGSGELFF. The CDR3 DNA follows: TGTGCCAGCAGCTTAGCGTGGGGCTCCGGGGAGCTGTTTTTT.

This clonotype was recorded many times. The rearrangement uses TRBV6-5 and TRBJ2-3; the D is unclear. The CDR3 sequence is 15 residues long. V was cut by 3 bases and J by 1 base, with 11 bases left in between. Per the germline V gene, CDR1 is MNHEY and CDR2 is SVGAGI. The CDR3 coding sequence is TGTGCCAGCAGTTATGTGGCGGAGCGCACAGATACGCAGTATTTT. The encoded protein is CASSYVAERTDTQYF.

Notes on this clonotype: This is likely an artifact of a read error, given a far larger clone one base away. This chain connects TRBV12-3 or TRBV12-4 to TRBJ2-1; D possibly corresponds to TRBD2 (6 bases). This CDR3 comprises 14 residues. V was clipped by 5 bases and J by 9 bases, with 17 bases between them. In DNA form, the CDR3 reads TGTGCCAGCAGTGTCGGCATGGCGGGGACTGAGCAGTTCTTC. This codes for CASSVGMAGTEQFF.

This clonotype was seen repeatedly, ten times or more. The chain carries TRBV2 and TRBJ2-7; possibly TRBD2 for D (5 bases). Germline values: CDR1 SNHLY, CDR2 FYNNEI. V was clipped by 5 bases and J by 7 bases, with 15 bases between them. The CDR3 is made up of 13 amino acids. CDR3 sequence (DNA): TGTGCCAGCAGTACCGGTCCCCGGGATGAGCAGTACTTC. Encoded protein: CASSTGPRDEQYF.

This clonotype has a count of ten or more. V gene TRBV6-2 or TRBV6-3 combines with J gene TRBJ2-1; D is ambiguous. Germline CDR1 is MNHEY and CDR2 is SVGEGT. The V and J ends lost 8 bases and 1 base respectively, with 12 bases between them. CDR3 length: 14 residues. The CDR3 loop is CASGRGRSYNEQFF. CDR3 DNA: TGTGCCAGCGGCCGAGGCAGGTCCTACAATGAGCAGTTCTTC.

This chain uses TRBV4-2 with TRBJ2-3; 8 bases map to TRBD2. The CDR3 is 16 residues long. Germline CDR1 is LGHNA and CDR2 is YNFKEQ. Trimming took 4 bases from V and 6 from J; bases not matched to a gene: 12. The CDR3, as DNA: TGTGCCAGCAGCCCTTCGGGGGGCGGGAGGTTTGATACGCAGTATTTT. Protein: CASSPSGGGRFDTQYF.

This clonotype has ten or more counts. The chain uses TRBV27 and TRBJ2-7; D is possibly TRBD1 (5 bases). Trimming removed 5 bases from V and 0 bases from J, with 11 bases in between. Germline V gives CDR1 MNHEY, CDR2 SMNVEV (reference sequence). The CDR3 length is 14 residues. The CDR3 sequence: CASSAGHSSYEQYF. Here the CDR3 DNA reads TGTGCCAGCAGTGCCGGACATAGCTCCTACGAGCAGTACTTC.

This clonotype has a count of ten or more. This sequence joins TRBV3-1 and TRBJ2-5, with a tentative D call TRBD2 (5 bases). CDR1 LGHDT and CDR2 YNNKEL come from the germline V gene (reference sequence). V was shortened by 1 base and J by 1 base, with 25 bases between the two germline ends. The CDR3 is 20 residues long. CDR3 in amino acids: CASSQVAGSFSGLPQETQYF. CDR3 DNA sequence: TGTGCCAGCAGCCAAGTCGCAGGTTCGTTCTCGGGGTTACCCCAAGAGACCCAGTACTTC.

The table lists this clonotype with a few counts. V is TRBV6-1 and J is TRBJ1-6; D might be TRBD1 (6 bases). This CDR3 spans 20 amino acids. V lost 5 bases, J lost 9 bases, and 32 bases lay in between. The V gene's germline CDR1 is MNHNS and CDR2 SASEGT. The CDR3 bases are TGTGCCAGCAGTCAGGGGTGGGGGTTGCAGCGATGGTATCGAGTTTCACCCCTCCACTTT. It translates to CASSQGWGLQRWYRVSPLHF.

This clonotype was counted many times. The chain employs TRBV10-3 and TRBJ1-5, with no clear D. The ends were cut back, 6 bases at V and 7 bases at J, with 13 bases in the middle. CDR1 and CDR2 (germline): ENHRY, SYGVKD. The CDR3 runs to 13 residues. The CDR3 nucleotides are TGTGCCATCAGGGTGACTTCGGACCAGCCCCAGCATTTT. It yields the protein CAIRVTSDQPQHF.

This clonotype was detected once. A much larger clone is a single base away; this may be a read error. V gene TRBV12-3 or TRBV12-4 combines with J gene TRBJ1-5; D gene uncertain. This CDR3 comprises 14 residues. Trimming pared 3 bases from V and 9 bases from J, leaving 15 bases between. CDR3 sequence reads: CASSFGRGDRPQHF. As DNA, the CDR3 is TGTGCCAGCAGTTTCGGCCGCGGGGATCGGCCCCAGCATTTT.

The sample holds many counts of this clonotype. The rearrangement uses TRBV6-1 and TRBJ2-7; D possibly corresponds to TRBD1 (6 bases). The CDR3 length is 14 residues. The germline CDR1 and CDR2 sequences are MNHNS and SASEGT. V dropped 6 bases and J dropped 3 bases, with 15 bases sitting between them. Written as DNA, the CDR3 is TGTGCCAGCAGGGTAACAGGGTCAGGCTACGAGCAGTACTTC. Translating it yields CASRVTGSGYEQYF.

This clonotype was detected many times. The V call is TRBV11-2, the J call TRBJ2-3; D is unclear. The CDR3 totals 13 residues. The V and J ends lost 2 bases and 2 bases respectively, with 5 bases between them. Germline V gives CDR1 SGHAT, CDR2 FQNNGV. This CDR3 reads CASSLWHTDTQYF. The CDR3 nucleotides read TGTGCCAGCAGCTTATGGCACACAGATACGCAGTATTTT.